This note documents a single T cell receptor beta chain sequence. No cognate antigen has been identified for it. No clone much larger than this one lies a single base away; base qualities are absent. The data belong to a study of technical replicates of blood from a few donors (dated by TCRdb to between 2016 and 2019). The method behind the library was the immunoSEQ multiplex PCR assay. This is the immuneACCESS table as TCRdb keeps it, with only in-frame sequences that have V and J called. A part of the clones is gone; compared with another copy, unresolved V genes explain less than half, and the rest is unexplained. The sample table contains some 82,000 clones; only one count was recorded for roughly 93% of them. Clones ranked in the top ten supply under 0.5% of the sample. CDR3 length: 14 amino acids, cysteine to phenylalanine. The kept DNA is CDR3 alone, 42 bases in frame from the first base. V is clipped by 5 bases and J by 4 bases, and the sequence between their germline boundaries is 11 bases long. In the germline V gene, CDR1 corresponds to MDHEN and CDR2 to SYDVKM.

Rearrangement joined TRBV28 to TRBJ1-4, with a tentative D gene TRBD1 over 5 matching bases. This receptor was identified in a human donor in good health. The source material was T cells isolated from PBMCs. The CDR3 region has the sequence CASSNGGVNEKLFF. The nucleotide sequence is given as TGTGCCAGCAGTAACGGGGGAGTTAATGAAAAACTGTTTTTT.